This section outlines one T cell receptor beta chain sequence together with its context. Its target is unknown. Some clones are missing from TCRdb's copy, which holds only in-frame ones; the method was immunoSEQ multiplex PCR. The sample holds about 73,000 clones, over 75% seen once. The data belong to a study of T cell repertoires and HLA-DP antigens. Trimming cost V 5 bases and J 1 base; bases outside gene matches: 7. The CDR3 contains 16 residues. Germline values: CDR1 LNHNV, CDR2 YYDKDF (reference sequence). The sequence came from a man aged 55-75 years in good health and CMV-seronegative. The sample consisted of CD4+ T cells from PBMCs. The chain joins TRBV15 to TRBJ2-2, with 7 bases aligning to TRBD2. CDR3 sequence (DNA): TGTGCCACCAGCGGAGCGGGGACTGGGAACACCGGGGAGCTGTTTTTT. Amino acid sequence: CATSGAGTGNTGELFF. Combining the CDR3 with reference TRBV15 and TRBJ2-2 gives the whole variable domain DAMVIQNPRYQVTQFGKPVTLSCSQTLNHNVMYWYQQKSSQAPKLLFHYYDKDFNNEADTPDNFQSRRPNTSFCFLDIRSPGLGDTAMYLCATSGAGTGNTGELFFGEGSRLTVL.